This TCR beta chain came from a study of T cell responses to AZD1222 COVID-19 vaccine. Overall study findings and caveats: Repertoires in all cases were sampled only once the peak T cell response had passed. AZD1222 recipients seropositive at baseline numbered only 5 to 7.

Sequencing used immunoSEQ multiplex PCR; TCRdb keeps in-frame clones, though not all of them. The data show 90,000 to 120,000 clones, with 92% seen just once and roughly 9% held by the top ten. Germline CDR1 SEHNR, CDR2 FQNEAQ (reference sequence). The CDR3 spans 15 residues. V shed 4 bases, J shed 7 bases, and the junction held 10 bases outside the gene matches. To note about this clone: The antigen is unknown.

The TCR comes from an adult who received the AZD1222 COVID-19 vaccine. Sequencing used peripheral blood, obtained 28 days after the second AZD1222 dose. The chain is built from TRBV7-9 and TRBJ2-7; 10 bases map to TRBD1. The CDR3 here is CASSWGDRGREEQYF. The CDR3 bases are TGTGCCAGCAGCTGGGGGGACAGGGGTAGGGAGGAGCAGTACTTC.